What follows are 28 T cell receptor beta chains derived from one specimen sequenced in a study of CD8 T cells in Susac syndrome (dated by TCRdb to between 2018 and 2020). Library prep was done by the immunoSEQ multiplex PCR assay. RNA was extracted using the RNeasy kit, and about 0.5 to 1 microgram was reverse transcribed with random hexamers. TCRdb reanalyzed the raw reads on its own, using fastp at Q25 for trimming and MiXCR for clone calling, and kept in-frame beta chains. Under each unique CDR3 protein, matching rows form one entry showing the most common genes and DNA. Across this sample there are approximately 49,000 distinct CDR3 sequences, with approximately 95% seen only once. 0.75% of the sample is held by the ten biggest clonotypes. The material sequenced was CD8+ T cells from PBMCs. The receptors here all came from a human donor with Susac syndrome.

The genes are TRBV10-3 and TRBJ1-3; D unclear. This CDR3 is built from 13 residues. Germline CDR1 is ENHRY and CDR2 is SYGVKD. V lost 3 bases and J lost 0, with 3 bases in between. As DNA, the CDR3 is TGTGCCATCAGTGACAGCTCTGGAAACACCATATATTTT. Translation: CAISDSSGNTIYF.

V usage is TRBV5-1 and J usage is TRBJ2-1; TRBD2 aligns across 12 bases. V shed 2 bases and J 4 bases; nucleotides not matched to a gene: 4. CDR3 length: 16 amino acids. The V gene's germline CDR1 is SGHRS and CDR2 YFSETQ. This chain's CDR3 is CASSLITSGGYNEQFF. For the CDR3, the DNA is TGCGCCAGCAGCTTAATAACTAGCGGGGGGTACAATGAGCAGTTCTTC.

J is TRBJ1-6 and V is TRBV4-1; 7 nucleotides agree with TRBD1. Germline trimming cut 2 bases from V and 6 bases from J; bases unmatched to any gene: 4. The CDR3 loop spans 15 amino acids. Germline V gives CDR1 MGHRA, CDR2 YSYEKL. CDR3: CASSQRDSRNSPLHF. The DNA of the CDR3 is TGCGCCAGCAGCCAAAGGGACAGCCGTAATTCACCCCTCCACTTT.

The chain carries TRBV27 and TRBJ1-3; perhaps TRBD1 as D (6 bases). Trimming left V 3 bases short and J 4 bases short, with 10 bases between. The length of the CDR3 is 14 residues. The V gene's germline CDR1 is MNHEY and CDR2 SMNVEV (reference sequence). CDR3 bases: TGTGCCAGCAGTTTGGGTCAGGGGGGAAACACCATATATTTT. Residues: CASSLGQGGNTIYF.

This chain uses TRBV20-1 with TRBJ1-6; D might be TRBD1 (5 bases). Between the trimmed V and J ends, which lost 3 bases and 4 bases, there was a span of 16 bases. Germline lookup yields CDR1 DFQATT and CDR2 SNEGSKA (reference sequence). This CDR3 comprises 16 residues. CDR3 bases: TGCAGTGCTAGGAAGCATCAGGACAATTATAATTCACCCCTCCACTTT. It yields the protein CSARKHQDNYNSPLHF.

V usage is TRBV7-8 and J usage is TRBJ1-1; a possible D gene is TRBD1 (5 bases). The CDR3 is 15 amino acids. Germline V gene lookup returns CDR1 SGHVS and CDR2 FQNEAQ. The V end lost 5 bases, the J end lost 0 bases, and 13 bases lay between the germline ends. The CDR3 DNA reads TGTGCCAGCAGCCCGAACCCGACAGTGAACACTGAAGCTTTCTTT. This translates into CASSPNPTVNTEAFF.

This clonotype was picked up a small number of times. V and J are TRBV7-9 and TRBJ2-5; D is unresolved. The V and J ends lost 0 bases and 2 bases respectively, with 7 bases between them. The germline V gene has CDR1 SEHNR and CDR2 FQNEAQ (reference sequence). The CDR3 extends over 14 amino acids. CDR3 protein: CASSLAREQETQYF. Here the CDR3 DNA reads TGTGCCAGCAGCTTAGCGAGAGAACAAGAGACCCAGTACTTC.

The chain carries TRBV7-8 and TRBJ2-3, with D unclear. V lost 4 bases and J 4 bases, leaving 15 bases between the germline ends. The CDR3 has 15 amino acids. Germline V gene data show CDR1 as SGHVS and CDR2 as FQNEAQ. The CDR3 DNA sequence: TGTGCCAGCAGCTCCCCCACGCAGCACGCAGATACGCAGTATTTT. Translating it yields CASSSPTQHADTQYF.

This clonotype was found a few times. The rearrangement joins TRBV20-1 to TRBJ2-7, with 11 bases matching TRBD2. This CDR3 contains 19 residues. Germline V CDR1 and CDR2: DFQATT, SNEGSKA (reference sequence). The ends lost 0 bases at V and 2 bases at J; junction bases unmatched: 15. The CDR3 DNA reads as TGCAGTGCTAGAGATGATGGGGTGGCTAGCGGGGGGCCGACCTACGAGCAGTACTTC. Protein product: CSARDDGVASGGPTYEQYF.

The chain recombines TRBV27 with TRBJ1-5; D remains ambiguous. This CDR3 is 14 amino acids long. The V gene lost 5 bases and the J gene lost 3 bases, with 11 bases spanning the gap. Germline-derived CDR1 and CDR2 are MNHEY and SMNVEV (reference sequence). CDR3 region: CASSTGSNNQPQHF. The CDR3 DNA follows: TGTGCCAGCAGTACGGGCAGCAACAATCAGCCCCAGCATTTT.

Comments on this clonotype: One end of the junction fails to match germline, which may point to a read error. The chain uses TRBV4-3 and TRBJ2-7; D gene uncertain. The CDR3 loop spans 14 amino acids. Germline V CDR1 and CDR2: LGHNA, YSLEER. CDR3 sequence: CASSEDRGSYEQYF. Here the CDR3 DNA reads TGCGCCAGCAGCGAAGACCGTGGCTCCTACGAGCAGTACTTC.

This chain joins TRBV7-2 and TRBJ2-1; 11 nucleotides agree with TRBD2. V lost 5 bases, J lost 0 bases, and 6 bases stayed unmatched. CDR1 and CDR2 (germline): SGHTA, FQGNSA. The CDR3 consists of 17 residues. In nucleotides, the CDR3 is TGTGCCAGCAGCCCTCTAGCGGGGGGTAGCTCCTACAATGAGCAGTTCTTC. It yields the protein CASSPLAGGSSYNEQFF.

The chain links TRBV9 to TRBJ2-6, with no clear D. Per the germline V gene, CDR1 is SGDLS and CDR2 is YYNGEE. V lost 0 bases, J lost 0 bases, and 13 bases lay in between. This CDR3 has 18 amino acids. The CDR3 region is CASSVAPGSDSGANVLTF. In DNA, the CDR3 is TGTGCCAGCAGCGTAGCCCCAGGATCCGACTCTGGGGCCAACGTCCTGACTTTC.

This clonotype was picked up one time. The rearrangement uses TRBV27 and TRBJ1-5; D is perhaps TRBD1 (5 bases). Germline assignment: CDR1 MNHEY and CDR2 SMNVEV (reference sequence). The CDR3 is 14 amino acids. The germline V and J ends were trimmed by 0 bases and 4 bases, with 7 bases remaining between them. This chain's CDR3 is CASSLSAGNQPQHF. The CDR3 coding sequence is TGTGCCAGCAGTTTATCGGCAGGGAATCAGCCCCAGCATTTT.

This rearrangement joins TRBV20-1 to TRBJ1-2; D uncertain. Trimming cost V 5 bases and J 7 bases, with 17 bases left between them. The CDR3 is 13 residues long. Germline V CDR1 and CDR2: DFQATT, SNEGSKA (reference sequence). Here the CDR3 DNA reads TGCAGTGCTGATTCCGGGGAAGGTCGTGGCTACACCTTC. Translation: CSADSGEGRGYTF.

This clonotype was seen a single time. DNA for the CDR3: TGTGCCAGCAGCTTGGCGGGGGGGTATGGCTACACCTTC. Translating it yields CASSLAGGYGYTF. The chain recombines TRBV5-6 with TRBJ1-2; weak D call: TRBD1 (5 bases). CDR3 length: 13 amino acids. Germline loops: CDR1 SGHDT, CDR2 YYEEEE. Trimming removed 0 bases from V and 5 bases from J, with 8 bases in between.

The rearrangement links TRBV5-4 to TRBJ2-2; TRBD2 matches 7 bases. The CDR3 runs to 14 residues. Germline V gives CDR1 SGHNT, CDR2 YYREEE (reference sequence). Trimming took 4 bases from V and 6 from J; bases not matched to a gene: 6. Here the CDR3 DNA reads TGTGCCAGCAGCGTGATGACTAGCCCCGGGGAGCTGTTTTTT. This sequence encodes CASSVMTSPGELFF.

This chain joins TRBV9 and TRBJ1-2; possibly TRBD1 for D (5 bases). Trimming shortened V by 4 bases and J by 3 bases, and 10 bases separated the two germline ends. Germline loops: CDR1 SGDLS, CDR2 YYNGEE. The CDR3 length is 13 residues. CDR3: CASSQMGDYGYTF. Written as DNA, the CDR3 is TGTGCCAGCAGCCAGATGGGGGACTATGGCTACACCTTC.

The chain has TRBV15 and TRBJ1-1; D not certain. Per the germline V gene, CDR1 is LNHNV and CDR2 is YYDKDF (reference sequence). The CDR3 contains 13 residues. Trimming left V 3 bases short and J 7 bases short, with 12 bases between. DNA of the CDR3: TGTGCCACCAGCAGGGCAGGACTGCATGAAGCTTTCTTT. Its translation: CATSRAGLHEAFF. The full variable domain, in which reference TRBV15 and TRBJ1-1 provide the parts outside the CDR3, is DAMVIQNPRYQVTQFGKPVTLSCSQTLNHNVMYWYQQKSSQAPKLLFHYYDKDFNNEADTPDNFQSRRPNTSFCFLDIRSPGLGDTAMYLCATSRAGLHEAFFGQGTRLTVV.

This chain uses TRBV13 with TRBJ2-5; D is unresolved. V was clipped by 4 bases and J by 5 bases, with 8 bases between them. Per germline, CDR1 PRHDT and CDR2 FYEKMQ (reference sequence). The CDR3 spans 12 residues. This CDR3 is CASSWVRETQYF. The CDR3, as DNA: TGTGCCAGCAGCTGGGTGAGGGAGACCCAGTACTTC.

The chain carries TRBV4-3 and TRBJ1-5; D perhaps matches TRBD1 (5 bases). CDR3 size: 20 residues. Germline V lookup: CDR1 LGHNA, CDR2 YSLEER. V was shortened by 0 bases and J by 0 bases, with 21 bases between the two germline ends. The CDR3 region has the DNA TGCGCCAGCAGCCAAGATCCCCGGGGCCCGATCGGAGGTAGCAATCAGCCCCAGCATTTT. As protein: CASSQDPRGPIGGSNQPQHF.

The chain has TRBV2 and TRBJ2-7; D might be TRBD1 or TRBD2, each matching 5 bases. Trimming cost V 4 bases and J 3 bases, with 10 bases left between them. Germline-derived CDR1 and CDR2 are SNHLY and FYNNEI. The CDR3 consists of 13 residues. CDR3 in amino acids: CASSGGANYEQYF. In DNA form, the CDR3 reads TGTGCCAGCAGTGGAGGGGCAAACTACGAGCAGTACTTC. The whole variable domain, filled in from reference TRBV2 and TRBJ2-7, reads EPEVTQTPSHQVTQMGQEVILRCVPISNHLYFYWYRQILGQKVEFLVSFYNNEISEKSEIFDDQFSVERPDGSNFTLKIRSTKLEDSAMYFCASSGGANYEQYFGPGTRLTVT.

The chain uses TRBV12-3 or TRBV12-4 and TRBJ2-1; D unclear. The CDR3 is 12 residues long. Trimming cost V 5 bases and J 8 bases, with 10 bases left between them. DNA for the CDR3: TGTGCCAGCAGTCCCGAATGGGATGAGCAGTTCTTC. It encodes CASSPEWDEQFF.

CDR3 sequence: CASSGQGTGELFF. CDR3 DNA: TGTGCCAGCAGCGGACAGGGAACCGGGGAGCTGTTTTTT. This chain links TRBV9 with TRBJ2-2, with 7 bases matching TRBD1. This CDR3 region has 13 residues. J gave up 5 bases and V 3 bases, and 1 base lay outside the gene matches. CDR1 and CDR2 (germline): SGDLS, YYNGEE.

This clonotype was observed a few times. CDR3 in amino acids: CASSLLENIQYF. The CDR3, as DNA: TGTGCCAGCAGCTTGCTCGAGAACATTCAGTACTTC. The genes are TRBV5-6 and TRBJ2-4; no reliable D call. CDR1 is SGHDT, CDR2 YYEEEE, per germline. V lost 1 base, J lost 7 bases, and 6 bases lay in between. There are 12 residues in the CDR3.

This rearrangement joins TRBV7-8 to TRBJ2-5, with D possibly TRBD2 on 6 matching bases. The ends were cut back, 2 bases at V and 2 bases at J, with 15 bases in the middle. This CDR3 has 16 amino acids. Germline values: CDR1 SGHVS, CDR2 FQNEAQ. The CDR3: CASSLSRGADQETQYF. CDR3 in DNA: TGTGCCAGCAGCTTAAGCCGCGGGGCGGATCAAGAGACCCAGTACTTC.

The V gene is TRBV19, the J gene TRBJ1-1; a weak D match, TRBD1 (6 bases). This CDR3 spans 14 amino acids. Trimming stripped 1 base from V and 5 bases from J, with 11 bases between. Germline V gene lookup returns CDR1 LNHDA and CDR2 SQIVND (reference sequence). CDR3 in DNA: TGTGCCAGTAGTATAGGTAGGGGGGATACTGAAGCTTTCTTT. Translated: CASSIGRGDTEAFF.

This chain uses TRBV12-3 or TRBV12-4 with TRBJ1-6; TRBD1 agrees at 7 bases. V lost 6 bases, J lost 10 bases, and 9 bases stayed unmatched. This CDR3 has 14 amino acids. CDR3 DNA: TGTGCCAGCAGCTCTACGACAGGGCTATCACCCCTCCACTTT. This sequence encodes CASSSTTGLSPLHF.